This T cell receptor (beta chain) comes out of a study of blood T cell repertoires in COVID-19. Looking at the study overall: Some COVID-19 samples were acute and others convalescent; all came from the United States, Italy and Spain.

The protocol was immunoSEQ multiplex PCR, while the TCRdb copy is restricted to in-frame clones and leaves out a portion. The sample lists about 670,000 clones, approximately 90% seen once, with 0.2% to 0.3% in the top ten. Trimming at V came to 1 base and at J to 2 bases, leaving 11 bases not matched to a gene. This CDR3 region has 17 residues. Germline loops: CDR1 SGHRS, CDR2 YFSETQ. The chain has TRBV5-1 and TRBJ1-2; TRBD1 matches at 7 bases. Material: peripheral blood. The source is a woman aged 18-29 years with acute or convalescent COVID-19. The CDR3, as DNA: TGCGCCAGCAGCTTGTATCGAGACAGGGTTAAGAACTATGGCTACACCTTC. Translation gives CASSLYRDRVKNYGYTF.